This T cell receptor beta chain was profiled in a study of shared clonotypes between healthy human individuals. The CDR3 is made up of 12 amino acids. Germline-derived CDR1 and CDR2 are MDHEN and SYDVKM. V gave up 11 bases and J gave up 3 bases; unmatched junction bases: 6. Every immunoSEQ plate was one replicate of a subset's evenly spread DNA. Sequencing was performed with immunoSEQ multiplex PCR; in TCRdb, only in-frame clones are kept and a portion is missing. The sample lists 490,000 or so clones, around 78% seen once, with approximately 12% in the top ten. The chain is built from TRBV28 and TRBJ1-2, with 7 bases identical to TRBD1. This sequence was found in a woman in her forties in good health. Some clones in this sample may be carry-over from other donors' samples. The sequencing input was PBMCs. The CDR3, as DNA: TGTGCCGTACAGGGGCGGGACTATGGCTACACCTTC. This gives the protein CAVQGRDYGYTF.